The clone carrying this T cell receptor (beta chain) occurred a few times. Antigen: not known. This entry belongs to a study of blood T cells in healthy people across ages. Regarding the study as a whole: The CMV status of each donor remained undetermined, and this could have confounded shifts in expanded clonotypes.

The study recruited healthy Caucasian donors from Russia who were aged roughly 6 to 95. The CDR3 is made up of 14 amino acids. From germline, CDR1 is SGHTA and CDR2 FQGNSA. A second roughly 7 to 11 cycle PCR used barcoded and J-beta primers. TCRdb ran MiXCR on the 5' RACE reads and lists one entry per CDR3 protein. Here the sample spans around 990,000 distinct CDR3 sequences, under 30% being singletons. These same records also appear under a second study, on T cells of mothers and their children. That source notes: The authors added sample barcodes and 2-4 random nucleotides using the M1S primer of the second PCR.

The specimen sequenced was blood. The V call is TRBV7-2, the J call TRBJ2-1, with 8 positions matching TRBD2. The clonotype was recovered from a girl aged 2-10 years in good health. CDR3 protein: CACRLASSYNEQFF. The CDR3 DNA sequence: TGTGCTTGTCGACTAGCGAGCTCCTACAATGAGCAGTTCTTC. Drawing the rest from reference TRBV7-2 and TRBJ2-1, the complete variable domain is GAGVSQSPSNKVTEKGKDVELRCDPISGHTALYWYRQSLGQGLEFLIYFQGNSAPDKSGLPSDRFSAERTGGSVSTLTIQRTQQEDSAVYLCACRLASSYNEQFFGPGTRLTVL.